This T cell receptor (beta chain) was identified in a study of cytomegalovirus exposure and HLA in healthy donors. Study-wide context: Some 85 million unique TCRs, all from HLA-typed donors, were included in an early release of the data.

Regarding the study as a whole: The listing of about 150 TCR beta chains classed them as cytomegalovirus-associated. It was assumed in the presence/absence analyses that sequencing depth was roughly uniform across donors. Researchers reported that a few CMV-associated chains were confirmed in vitro as CMV antigen-specific.

Germline assignment: CDR1 SGHVS and CDR2 FNYEAQ. The CDR3 has 14 amino acids. V lost 5 bases and J lost 2, with 13 bases in between. Concerning this clone: Its antigen is unknown.

The PCR was carried out with 60 Vbeta primers and 13 Jbeta primers. TCRdb's table, derived via immunoSEQ multiplex PCR, lists solely in-frame clones and lacks some. The sample has more than 95,000 clones, under 90% seen once. The origin of this receptor is a woman aged 25 to 39 in good health and CMV-seronegative. The sample was PBMCs. The J gene is TRBJ2-7, the V gene TRBV7-6; weak D call: TRBD2 (6 bases). CDR3 residues: CASSARDPTYEQYF. CDR3 bases: TGTGCCAGCAGCGCGCGGGACCCGACCTACGAGCAGTACTTC.